The 28 T cell receptor beta chains presented below share a single source sample, sequenced in a study of blood T cell repertoires in COVID-19. TCRdb's table, derived via immunoSEQ multiplex PCR, lists solely in-frame clones and lacks some. The repertoire holds 120,000 to 150,000 clones, with more than 75% as singletons. Sequenced sample: peripheral blood. These receptors were obtained from a woman aged 50 to 60 with active or convalescent COVID-19.

This clone appeared a single time. The chain uses TRBV6-5 and TRBJ2-7, with a weak D call TRBD1 (5 bases). Germline assignment: CDR1 MNHEY and CDR2 SVGAGI. V was pared by 0 bases and J by 6 bases, with 9 bases between. The CDR3 spans 13 residues. CDR3 sequence reads: CASSYSSGSEQYF. In nucleotides, the CDR3 is TGTGCCAGCAGTTACTCCTCAGGGTCCGAGCAGTACTTC.

This sequence joins TRBV30 and TRBJ2-1; D unclear. Germline V gives CDR1 GTSNPN, CDR2 SVGIG (reference sequence). CDR3 length: 12 amino acids. V shed 2 bases and J shed 6 bases, with 8 bases lying between them. CDR3 protein: CAWSLVANEQFF. In DNA form, the CDR3 reads TGTGCCTGGAGTTTAGTAGCCAATGAGCAGTTCTTC.

The V gene is TRBV6-2 or TRBV6-3, the J gene TRBJ2-3, with 10 bases identical to TRBD2. Unmatched junction bases numbered 8, after V lost 4 bases and J lost 4 bases. This CDR3 has 16 residues. From germline, CDR1 is MNHEY and CDR2 SVGEGT. In DNA form, the CDR3 reads TGTGCCAGCAGTTGGCCTAGCGGGGGAGGAGCAGATACGCAGTATTTT. Translation: CASSWPSGGGADTQYF.

The rearrangement joins TRBV19 to TRBJ1-3; no firm D call. Germline CDR1 reads LNHDA; CDR2 reads SQIVND (reference sequence). Trimming cost V 2 bases and J 0 bases, with 20 bases left between them. CDR3 length: 19 residues. The CDR3: CASSISSLPFYFSGNTIYF. The CDR3 coding sequence is TGTGCCAGTAGTATATCGAGTCTGCCTTTTTACTTCTCTGGAAACACCATATATTTT.

The chain uses TRBV7-6 and TRBJ2-4; 9 nucleotides line up with TRBD1. After removal of 5 bases from V and 7 bases from J, the junction contained 3 bases not matched to a gene. This CDR3 contains 13 residues. The germline CDR1 and CDR2 sequences are SGHVS and FNYEAQ. The CDR3 coding sequence is TGTGCCAGCAGCCCGACAGGGGGGAACATTCAGTACTTC. This sequence encodes CASSPTGGNIQYF.

The V gene is TRBV19, the J gene TRBJ1-1; D is unresolved. Germline V CDR1 and CDR2: LNHDA, SQIVND (reference sequence). CDR3 length: 13 amino acids. Trimming took off 2 bases at V and 0 bases at J, with 4 bases between the two ends. The CDR3 DNA is TGTGCCAGTAGTATAACGGTGAACACTGAAGCTTTCTTT. Encoded protein: CASSITVNTEAFF.

The gene calls are TRBV30 and TRBJ1-2; no clear D. V was pared by 5 bases and J by 8 bases, with 15 bases between. Germline V gene data show CDR1 as GTSNPN and CDR2 as SVGIG (reference sequence). This CDR3 is built from 12 residues. The CDR3 loop is CAWAVGFGGYTF. For the CDR3, the DNA is TGTGCCTGGGCTGTGGGTTTCGGGGGCTACACCTTC.

This clone has a handful of counts. The chain carries TRBV6-6 and TRBJ2-5; 8 bases are a match to TRBD2. The length of the CDR3 is 16 residues. The V gene end was trimmed by 5 bases and the J gene end by 2 bases; junction bases not matched to a gene: 10. Germline V gives CDR1 MNHNY, CDR2 SVGAGI (reference sequence). The CDR3 sequence: CASSPRSGRLQETQYF. Here the CDR3 DNA reads TGTGCCAGCAGTCCCAGAAGCGGGAGACTTCAAGAGACCCAGTACTTC.

The J gene is TRBJ1-4, the V gene TRBV11-2, with 7 bases aligning to TRBD1. Germline CDR1 is SGHAT and CDR2 is FQNNGV. Unmatched junction bases numbered 3, after V lost 5 bases and J lost 0 bases. This CDR3 spans 15 amino acids. CDR3 DNA: TGTGCCAGCAGCGTACAGGGGACAACTAATGAAAAACTGTTTTTT. Protein product: CASSVQGTTNEKLFF.

This clone was detected only once. The V gene is TRBV3-1 (or the pseudogene TRBV3-2), the J gene TRBJ2-1; TRBD2 matches 10 bases. V lost 8 bases and J lost 0; bases outside the gene matches: 13. This CDR3 spans 18 amino acids. From germline, CDR1 is LGHDT and CDR2 YNNKEL (reference sequence). The CDR3 DNA reads as TGTGCCAGCCGACGGAAAGAGCGGGGGGGCCGCTCCTACAATGAGCAGTTCTTC. Translated: CASRRKERGGRSYNEQFF.

This clone was observed a single time. This chain connects TRBV7-9 to TRBJ1-2; the match to TRBD1 covers 7 bases. This CDR3 is 15 amino acids long. Germline lookup yields CDR1 SEHNR and CDR2 FQNEAQ (reference sequence). The junction had 13 bases not matched to a gene; V was cut back by 8 bases and J by 4 bases. The CDR3 bases are TGTGCCAGCTGGACCCGGGACAGCCCCACCTATGGCTACACCTTC. This encodes CASWTRDSPTYGYTF.

This chain joins TRBV15 and TRBJ2-1; 9 nucleotides align to TRBD2. The CDR3 runs 20 residues. The germline CDR1 and CDR2 sequences are LNHNV and YYDKDF (reference sequence). V trimming: 0 bases; J trimming: 4 bases; junction bases outside the gene matches: 16. DNA for the CDR3: TGTGCCACCAGCAGAGATCGACGAAGGGTAGCGGGAGCCCCTTACAATGAGCAGTTCTTC. Its translation: CATSRDRRRVAGAPYNEQFF.

This sequence joins TRBV5-4 and TRBJ2-3; 8 positions match TRBD2. The CDR3 has 16 amino acids. Germline values: CDR1 SGHNT, CDR2 YYREEE (reference sequence). The V gene end was trimmed by 0 bases and the J gene end by 4 bases; junction bases not matched to a gene: 7. This chain's CDR3 is CASSLGLAGGADTQYF. The CDR3 nucleotides read TGTGCCAGCAGCTTGGGACTTGCCGGGGGGGCAGATACGCAGTATTTT.

V gene TRBV7-3 combines with J gene TRBJ2-3; 9 bases map to TRBD1. Losses at the gene ends were 4 bases for V and 4 bases for J; bases not matched to a gene: 3. The CDR3 loop spans 14 amino acids. Germline CDR1 is SGHTA and CDR2 is FQGTGA. CDR3 DNA: TGTGCCAGCAGCTCAACAGGGGGCGCAGATACGCAGTATTTT. It codes for CASSSTGGADTQYF.

This clone was seen once. The V call is TRBV2, the J call TRBJ1-2; 8 nucleotides match TRBD1. The CDR3 runs 17 residues. Looked up from germline, CDR1 is SNHLY and CDR2 is FYNNEI. With 5 bases clipped from V and 6 bases from J, the junction kept 17 bases outside the gene matches. The CDR3 DNA reads TGTGCCAGCAGTTTTTCCGGACAGGGACGAACGGGAGATGGCTACACCTTC. It yields the protein CASSFSGQGRTGDGYTF.

The genes are TRBV6-1 and TRBJ2-7, with 7 bases identical to TRBD2. V lost 2 bases and J lost 2; bases outside the gene matches: 3. The CDR3 consists of 14 residues. The germline gives CDR1 MNHNS, CDR2 SASEGT. The CDR3 bases are TGTGCCAGCAGTGAATGGCGGGGGACCTACGAGCAGTACTTC. Translated: CASSEWRGTYEQYF.

This chain joins TRBV10-3 and TRBJ1-4; 10 bases match TRBD1. The CDR3 runs to 16 residues. The V gene's germline CDR1 is ENHRY and CDR2 SYGVKD. The junction had 11 bases not matched to a gene; V was cut back by 10 bases and J by 3 bases. In DNA, the CDR3 is TGTGCCACTAAAGATTCCGGGACAGGGGCTAATGAAAAACTGTTTTTT. It encodes CATKDSGTGANEKLFF.

In regard to this clone: A read error may produce the germline difference seen at one junction end. The chain recombines TRBV3-1 (or the pseudogene TRBV3-2) with TRBJ2-1; 8 bases are a match to TRBD2. The CDR3 is made up of 20 amino acids. Germline V gene data show CDR1 as LGHDT and CDR2 as YNNKEL (reference sequence). The CDR3 loop reads CARSLRGNNRGGPSYNEQFF. The DNA for the CDR3 is TGTGCCCGCAGCCTAAGGGGGAACAATCGGGGGGGCCCCTCCTACAATGAGCAGTTCTTC.

A word on this clone: Different DNA sequences within this sample yield the same CDR3. The CDR3 DNA follows: TGTGCCTGGCGTGGGGCCCACTACGAGCAGTACTTC. Translated: CAWRGAHYEQYF. The rearrangement joins TRBV30 to TRBJ2-7; maybe TRBD1 (5 bases). V was pared by 5 bases and J by 3 bases, with 11 bases between. Looked up from germline, CDR1 is GTSNPN and CDR2 is SVGIG (reference sequence). The CDR3 sequence is 12 residues long.

Notes on this clone: Germline is not matched at one junction end, which may reflect a read error. The genes are TRBV14 and TRBJ2-7; no definite D call. The germline V gene has CDR1 SGHDN and CDR2 FVKESK. The CDR3 totals 13 residues. For the CDR3, the DNA is TGTGCCAGCAGCCAGGGCAGCTCCCACGAGCAGTACTTC. It translates to CASSQGSSHEQYF.

V usage is TRBV19 and J usage is TRBJ1-1; D gene unclear. The V gene's germline CDR1 is LNHDA and CDR2 SQIVND (reference sequence). The CDR3 consists of 16 residues. The V end lost 0 bases, the J end lost 0 bases, and 11 bases lay between the germline ends. The CDR3 DNA follows: TGTGCCAGTAGTATAGATCTCGAGGGTGTGAACACTGAAGCTTTCTTT. Protein: CASSIDLEGVNTEAFF.

As for this clone: At one end, the junction sequence differs from germline, possibly due to a read error. The genes are TRBV6-5 and TRBJ1-3, with 8 bases that match TRBD1. The CDR3 loop spans 14 amino acids. From germline, CDR1 is MNHEY and CDR2 SVGAGI. Here the CDR3 reads CASSSGGAGNTIYF. DNA for the CDR3: TGTGCCAGTAGTTCAGGGGGCGCTGGAAACACCATATATTTT.

The chain employs TRBV7-6 and TRBJ2-7, with D possibly TRBD1 on 5 matching bases. The CDR3 contains 15 residues. Germline V gene lookup returns CDR1 SGHVS and CDR2 FNYEAQ. Trimming took off 1 base at V and 3 bases at J, with 13 bases between the two ends. The CDR3 spells CASSLGTTKGYEQYF. The CDR3 nucleotides are TGTGCCAGCAGCTTAGGGACAACAAAGGGCTACGAGCAGTACTTC.

The chain employs TRBV5-1 and TRBJ2-6; possible D gene TRBD2, 6 bases. Between the trimmed V and J ends, which lost 4 bases and 2 bases, there was a span of 10 bases. The CDR3 consists of 15 residues. The germline V gene encodes CDR1 SGHRS and CDR2 YFSETQ. The CDR3 DNA sequence: TGCGCCAGCAGCGGGGGGTCAACTGGGGCCAACGTCCTGACTTTC. It specifies CASSGGSTGANVLTF.

Regarding this clone: Sequence at one end of the junction differs from germline and may be a read error. The chain links TRBV7-9 to TRBJ2-1; TRBD2 agrees at 8 bases. In germline, CDR1 is SEHNR, CDR2 FQNEAQ (reference sequence). The CDR3 runs 16 residues. The CDR3 DNA is TGTGCCAGCAGCTTAGGTCCCCCCGGAGCGGGAGAATTCCAGGTCTTC. The encoded protein is CASSLGPPGAGEFQVF.

The chain couples TRBV7-3 to TRBJ2-7; 12 bases match TRBD2. This CDR3 is built from 16 residues. V lost 4 bases, J lost 0 bases, and 4 bases stayed unmatched. Germline V gene data show CDR1 as SGHTA and CDR2 as FQGTGA. The CDR3 bases are TGTGCCAGCAGCTCCGGACTAGCGGGAACCTCCTACGAGCAGTACTTC. It translates to CASSSGLAGTSYEQYF.

The chain couples TRBV5-6 to TRBJ2-5; D is ambiguous. V lost 0 bases and J 5 bases, leaving 11 bases between the germline ends. CDR3 length: 14 amino acids. Per the germline V gene, CDR1 is SGHDT and CDR2 is YYEEEE. The CDR3 region has the DNA TGTGCCAGCAGCTTGGCGCCTGAGGAGGAGACCCAGTACTTC. It encodes CASSLAPEEETQYF. Looking up the rest from reference TRBV5-6 and TRBJ2-5 gives the full variable domain: DAGVTQSPTHLIKTRGQQVTLRCSPKSGHDTVSWYQQALGQGPQFIFQYYEEEERQRGNFPDRFSGHQFPNYSSELNVNALLLGDSALYLCASSLAPEEETQYFGPGTRLLVL.

The gene calls are TRBV5-4 and TRBJ2-7, with 7 bases lining up with TRBD2. From germline, CDR1 is SGHNT and CDR2 YYREEE (reference sequence). V dropped 0 bases and J dropped 0; count of bases not matched to a gene: 0. CDR3 length: 14 residues. The CDR3: CASSLERDSYEQYF. DNA for the CDR3: TGTGCCAGCAGCTTGGAGCGGGACTCCTACGAGCAGTACTTC. Supplemented by reference TRBV5-4 and TRBJ2-7, the full variable domain reads ETGVTQSPTHLIKTRGQQVTLRCSSQSGHNTVSWYQQALGQGPQFIFQYYREEENGRGNFPPRFSGLQFPNYSSELNVNALELDDSALYLCASSLERDSYEQYFGPGTRLTVT.